This TCR beta chain appears in the sequencing data of a study of tumor-infiltrating lymphocytes in localized non-small cell lung cancer. General observations from the study: Different pieces of the same tissue were used for each assay. T-cell fraction did not differ between immunotypes IM1 and IM2.

The CDR3 consists of 14 residues. V was clipped by 3 bases and J by 3 bases, with 9 bases between them. The V gene's germline CDR1 is LNHDA and CDR2 SQIVND (reference sequence). Only in-frame clones appear in the TCRdb table, and some are missing; sequencing was by immunoSEQ multiplex PCR. The repertoire consists of about 14,000 clones, with about 77% occurring once and the leading ten covering around 4.1%. A remark on this clone: Its target is unknown.

This sequence was found in a human donor with non-small cell lung cancer. V usage is TRBV19 and J usage is TRBJ1-5; D remains unclear. Input material: lung tumor tissue. The CDR3 DNA is TGTGCCAGTAGTATTTTCCCCCCCAATCAGCCCCAGCATTTT. It translates to CASSIFPPNQPQHF. Full variable domain (rest looked up from reference TRBV19 and TRBJ1-5): DGGITQSPKYLFRKEGQNVTLSCEQNLNHDAMYWYRQDPGQGLRLIYYSQIVNDFQKGDIAEGYSVSREKKESFPLTVTSAQKNPTAFYLCASSIFPPNQPQHFGDGTRLSIL.